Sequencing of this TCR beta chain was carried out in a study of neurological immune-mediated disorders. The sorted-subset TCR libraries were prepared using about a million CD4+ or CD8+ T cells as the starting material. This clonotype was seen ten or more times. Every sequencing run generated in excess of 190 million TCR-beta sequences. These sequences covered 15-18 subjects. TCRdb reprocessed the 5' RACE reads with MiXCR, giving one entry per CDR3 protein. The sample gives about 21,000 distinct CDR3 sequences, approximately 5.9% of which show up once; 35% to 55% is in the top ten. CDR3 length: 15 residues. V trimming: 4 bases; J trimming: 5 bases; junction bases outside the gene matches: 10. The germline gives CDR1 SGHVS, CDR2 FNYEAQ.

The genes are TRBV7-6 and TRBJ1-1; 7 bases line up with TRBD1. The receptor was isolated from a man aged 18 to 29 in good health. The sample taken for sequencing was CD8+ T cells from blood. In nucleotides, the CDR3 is TGTGCCAGCAGCTACTCCCAGGGGGGGTGGACTGAAGCTTTCTTT. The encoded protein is CASSYSQGGWTEAFF. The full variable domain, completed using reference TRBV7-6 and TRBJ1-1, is GAGVSQSPRYKVTKRGQDVALRCDPISGHVSLYWYRQALGQGPEFLTYFNYEAQQDKSGLPNDRFSAERPEGSISTLTIQRTEQRDSAMYRCASSYSQGGWTEAFFGQGTRLTVV.